This TCR beta chain emerged from a study of shared clonotypes between healthy human individuals. V lost 4 bases, J lost 1 base, and 4 bases stayed unmatched. CDR1 and CDR2 (germline): SGHRS, YFSETQ. The CDR3 spans 15 residues. Points on this clone: As yet, its antigen is unknown.

The authors split each subset's genomic DNA evenly across several immunoSEQ plates. Generated by immunoSEQ multiplex PCR, the TCRdb table keeps only in-frame clones and is missing some. The table lists roughly 2.6 million clones, around nine tenths of them singletons. The study, taken as a whole, reports: Naive CD4 clonotypes overlapped across a few donors at roughly 5.1%. It was the non-shared clonotypes that had lower generation probabilities than clonotypes shared by all four donors. Depth of sequencing was expected to influence donor clonotype sharing.

The V call is TRBV5-1, the J call TRBJ2-2; TRBD1 matches at 7 bases. This receptor was obtained from a man between 18 and 35 years old in good health. The sample consisted of naive CD4+ T cells sorted from blood. Subset described: CD45RA+ positively selected. CDR3 bases: TGCGCCAGCAGCACGAACAGGGGGAACACCGGGGAGCTGTTTTTT. Encoded protein: CASSTNRGNTGELFF.